This section outlines one T cell receptor (beta chain) sequence together with its context. No antigen is known for it. The entry originates in a study of T cell clonotyping in hematopoietic cell transplantation. Whole-study results and caveats: Graft donor and pretransplant recipient Inverse Simpson Index values predicted broader posttransplant TCR diversity.

Germline-derived CDR1 and CDR2 are SQVTM and ANQGSEA. The CDR3 is made up of 16 amino acids. The J segment lost 9 bases and the V segment lost 1 base, leaving 12 bases of the junction unmatched. Using immunoSEQ multiplex PCR, the repertoire was profiled, and TCRdb retains in-frame clones only, with some absent. The table shows around 7,300 clones, with just over 85% occurring only once. Time point meaning: recipient sample about 28 days before transplant, after cytoreduction. This clonotype was obtained from a man younger than 45 with acute myeloid leukemia. Some clones in this sample may be carry-over from other donors' samples. This chain links TRBV29-1 with TRBJ2-2, with 9 nucleotides matching TRBD2. Sample: peripheral blood mononuclear cells, taken before stem cell transplant. DNA of the CDR3: TGCAGCGTTGAAGCATTCGCTAGCGGGATGGCGAGGGAGCTGTTTTTT. Translation gives CSVEAFASGMARELFF.